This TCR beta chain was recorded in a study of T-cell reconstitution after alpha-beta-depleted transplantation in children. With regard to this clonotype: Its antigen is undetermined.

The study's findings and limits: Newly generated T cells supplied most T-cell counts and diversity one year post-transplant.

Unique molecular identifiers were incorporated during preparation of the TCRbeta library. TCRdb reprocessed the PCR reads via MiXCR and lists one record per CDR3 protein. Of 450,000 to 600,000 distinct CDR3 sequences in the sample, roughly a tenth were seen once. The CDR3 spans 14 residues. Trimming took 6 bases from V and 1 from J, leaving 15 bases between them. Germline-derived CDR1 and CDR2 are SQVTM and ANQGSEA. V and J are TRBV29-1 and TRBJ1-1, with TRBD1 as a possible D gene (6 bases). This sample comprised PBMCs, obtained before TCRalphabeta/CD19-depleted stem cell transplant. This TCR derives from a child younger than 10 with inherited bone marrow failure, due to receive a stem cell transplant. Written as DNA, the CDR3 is TGCAGCGTCCGGGGGGGGGCGGCGAACACTGAAGCTTTCTTT. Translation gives CSVRGGAANTEAFF. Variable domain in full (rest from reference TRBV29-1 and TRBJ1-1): SAVISQKPSRDICQRGTSLTIQCQVDSQVTMMFWYRQQPGQSLTLIATANQGSEATYESGFVIDKFPISRPNLTFSTLTVSNMSPEDSSIYLCSVRGGAANTEAFFGQGTRLTVV.